The 21 T cell receptor beta chains given below trace back to one sample, sequenced in a study of breast tumors, draining lymph nodes, adjacent tissues. TCRdb redid the calling of the multiplex PCR reads with MiXCR, one entry per CDR3 protein. This sample has 60,000 to 75,000 distinct CDR3 sequences, with less than 75% found just once. Sequencing was performed on breast tumor tissue. These receptors originate from a female donor with breast cancer. Some clones in this sample may be carry-over from other donors' samples.

This clonotype was counted a few times. This chain links TRBV10-2 with TRBJ1-1; TRBD1 aligns across 8 bases. The CDR3 contains 15 residues. V lost 0 bases and J lost 2; bases outside the gene matches: 2. CDR1 and CDR2 (germline): WSHSY, SAAADI. The CDR3: CASSESGQVNTEAFF. The CDR3 DNA follows: TGCGCCAGCAGTGAGTCGGGACAGGTAAACACTGAAGCTTTCTTT.

This clonotype has ten or more counts. The chain links TRBV5-4 to TRBJ2-5; 7 positions match TRBD2. The CDR3 loop spans 12 amino acids. CDR1 SGHNT and CDR2 YYREEE come from the germline V gene (reference sequence). Trimming removed 2 bases from V and 9 bases from J; junction bases left unmatched: 4. Written as DNA, the CDR3 is TGTGCCAGCAGCTTTGGGAGGGTTTCCCAGTACTTC. It is translated as CASSFGRVSQYF.

V gene TRBV24-1 combines with J gene TRBJ1-2, with 10 positions matching TRBD1. V lost 5 bases to trimming and J lost 8 bases; unmatched junction nucleotides: 7. Germline V CDR1 and CDR2: KGHDR, SFDVKD. The CDR3 has 14 residues. The CDR3 is CATSGIGTGEGYTF. DNA of the CDR3: TGTGCCACCAGTGGTATCGGGACAGGGGAAGGCTACACCTTC.

This clonotype was counted ten times or more. The chain joins TRBV4-3 to TRBJ2-1, with D maybe TRBD2 (5 bases). The CDR3 sequence is 16 residues long. Germline CDR1 reads LGHNA; CDR2 reads YSLEER. Trimming took 0 bases from V and 1 from J, leaving 10 bases between them. The CDR3: CASSQDYTGSYNEQFF. CDR3 coding DNA: TGCGCCAGCAGCCAAGATTACACGGGGTCCTACAATGAGCAGTTCTTC.

Ten or more counts support this clonotype. This rearrangement joins TRBV5-1 to TRBJ2-2; D may be TRBD1 or TRBD2 (5 bases each). V was trimmed by 0 bases and J by 5 bases, leaving 11 bases between them. Germline loops: CDR1 SGHRS, CDR2 YFSETQ. This CDR3 is 15 amino acids long. In nucleotides, the CDR3 is TGCGCCAGCAGCTTGGCCGGGGCCATTACCGGGGAGCTGTTTTTT. Protein sequence: CASSLAGAITGELFF. The whole variable domain, filled in from reference TRBV5-1 and TRBJ2-2, reads KAGVTQTPRYLIKTRGQQVTLSCSPISGHRSVSWYQQTPGQGLQFLFEYFSETQRNKGNFPGRFSGRQFSNSRSEMNVSTLELGDSALYLCASSLAGAITGELFFGEGSRLTVL.

This clonotype was seen once. This rearrangement joins TRBV11-3 to TRBJ2-1, with 8 bases lining up with TRBD2. CDR3 size: 16 residues. CDR1 SGHNT and CDR2 YENEEA come from the germline V gene. Trimming removed 3 bases from V and 9 bases from J; junction bases left unmatched: 13. CDR3 protein: CASSFRGSGREGEQFF. The CDR3 DNA follows: TGTGCCAGCAGCTTTAGGGGGAGCGGGAGAGAGGGTGAGCAGTTCTTC.

The V and J genes are TRBV5-1 and TRBJ2-3, with D possibly matching TRBD2 (7 bases). Germline CDR1 and CDR2: SGHRS and YFSETQ. V gave up 4 bases and J gave up 11 bases, with 26 bases separating them. The CDR3 has 16 residues. As DNA, the CDR3 is TGCGCCAGCAGCCCAAGAGGGGGGGAATCCTACAATGAGCAGTATTTT. Translation gives CASSPRGGESYNEQYF.

The chain couples TRBV3-1 to TRBJ2-3; no definite D call. This CDR3 comprises 15 residues. Trimming removed 2 bases from V and 3 bases from J, with 12 bases in between. The V gene's germline CDR1 is LGHDT and CDR2 YNNKEL (reference sequence). The CDR3 loop is CASSQSSGGTDTQYF. The CDR3 nucleotides read TGTGCCAGCAGCCAATCATCTGGCGGTACAGATACGCAGTATTTT.

This clonotype ranks as medium-sized. This may be a read error, as it is one base from a much larger clone. V usage is TRBV5-5 and J usage is TRBJ1-2; D uncertain. The V end was cut by 3 bases, the J end by 2 bases, with 14 bases between. Germline V lookup: CDR1 SGHKS, CDR2 YYEKEE (reference sequence). The CDR3 runs 15 residues. The CDR3 DNA follows: TGTGCCAGCAGCTCCCACAAGGCCCCAAACTATGGCTACACCTTC. It codes for CASSSHKAPNYGYTF.

This clonotype was seen ten or more times. This sequence joins TRBV6-1 and TRBJ2-7, with 11 positions matching TRBD1. Germline trimming cut 3 bases from V and 2 bases from J; bases unmatched to any gene: 3. The CDR3 has 15 amino acids. Germline loops: CDR1 MNHNS, CDR2 SASEGT. CDR3 amino acids: CASSEDRGRTYEQYF. The CDR3 DNA follows: TGTGCCAGCAGTGAGGACAGGGGGCGAACCTACGAGCAGTACTTC.

The rearrangement uses TRBV18 and TRBJ1-6; no clear D gene. Trimming took 6 bases from V and 8 from J, leaving 14 bases between them. CDR1 KGHSH and CDR2 LQKENI come from the germline V gene. The CDR3 sequence is 14 residues long. The CDR3 region has the DNA TGTGCCAGCTCCGAAGCGGCAGCACATTCACCCCTCCACTTT. This gives the protein CASSEAAAHSPLHF.

The V call is TRBV24-1, the J call TRBJ1-6; D unclear. This CDR3 is built from 16 residues. CDR1 is KGHDR, CDR2 SFDVKD, per germline. Trimming removed 1 base from V and 10 bases from J, with 16 bases in between. CDR3 amino acids: CATSDLFGSFESPLHF. The CDR3 nucleotides read TGTGCCACCAGTGATTTATTTGGGTCTTTTGAGTCACCCCTCCACTTT.

This clonotype was detected ten times or more. The chain links TRBV29-1 to TRBJ2-3, with 9 bases identical to TRBD2. The CDR3 is 14 residues long. Per the germline V gene, CDR1 is SQVTM and CDR2 is ANQGSEA. The ends lost 6 bases at V and 4 bases at J; junction bases unmatched: 8. CDR3 residues: CSVAGGGRADTQYF. The CDR3 DNA follows: TGCAGCGTGGCCGGGGGCGGGAGGGCAGATACGCAGTATTTT.

Here the CDR3 reads CASSSSGRLTDTQYF. In DNA form, the CDR3 reads TGTGCCAGCAGCTCTAGCGGGAGGCTAACAGATACGCAGTATTTT. The chain employs TRBV7-9 and TRBJ2-3; 11 bases map to TRBD2. In germline, CDR1 is SEHNR, CDR2 FQNEAQ (reference sequence). The CDR3 is 15 amino acids. Trimming cost V 4 bases and J 3 bases; bases outside gene matches: 3.

This clonotype was seen a few times. At one of its ends the junction is not consistent with the germline gene, which may arise from a read error. This chain links TRBV2 with TRBJ2-6; 14 bases align to TRBD2. The CDR3 consists of 15 residues. Germline CDR1 and CDR2: SNHLY and FYNNEI. CDR3 bases: TGTGCCAGCAGGTTGACTAGCGGGGGGGCGAACGTCCTGACTTTC. Protein: CASRLTSGGANVLTF.

With respect to this clonotype: A much larger clonotype is one base distant, so this may be a read error. The chain links TRBV5-6 to TRBJ2-7, with D tentatively TRBD2 (6 bases). The CDR3 is 15 amino acids. Germline values: CDR1 SGHDT, CDR2 YYEEEE. The chain's CDR3 is CASSNRDSPRDEQCF. CDR3 DNA sequence: TGTGCCAGCAGCAATCGGGACTCCCCAAGGGACGAGCAGTGCTTC.

The genes are TRBV20-1 and TRBJ2-5; D may correspond to TRBD1 or TRBD2 (7 bases each). The germline V gene has CDR1 DFQATT and CDR2 SNEGSKA (reference sequence). The CDR3 consists of 13 residues. Trimming pared 5 bases from V and 5 bases from J, leaving 15 bases between. The DNA for the CDR3 is TGCAGTGCTCCCAGGCAGGGGGGGGAGACCCAGTACTTC. Protein: CSAPRQGGETQYF.

The J gene is TRBJ2-3, the V gene TRBV20-1; D is ambiguous. V dropped 6 bases and J dropped 4 bases, with 14 bases sitting between them. Germline V CDR1 and CDR2: DFQATT, SNEGSKA (reference sequence). CDR3 length: 13 residues. CDR3 sequence (DNA): TGCAGTGCCCTGGGTGGAGTGGCAGATACGCAGTATTTT. Its translation: CSALGGVADTQYF.

The chain couples TRBV5-1 to TRBJ1-6, with D tentatively TRBD1 (6 bases). Germline assignment: CDR1 SGHRS and CDR2 YFSETQ. V shed 0 bases and J shed 7 bases, with 17 bases lying between them. CDR3 size: 17 residues. This CDR3 reads CASSLAPQGSMNSPLHF. The DNA for the CDR3 is TGCGCCAGCAGCTTGGCCCCCCAGGGGTCGATGAATTCACCCCTCCACTTT. The whole variable domain, remainder taken from reference TRBV5-1 and TRBJ1-6, is KAGVTQTPRYLIKTRGQQVTLSCSPISGHRSVSWYQQTPGQGLQFLFEYFSETQRNKGNFPGRFSGRQFSNSRSEMNVSTLELGDSALYLCASSLAPQGSMNSPLHFGNGTRLTVT.

The J gene is TRBJ1-6, the V gene TRBV5-5, with 8 nucleotides matching TRBD1. Germline-derived CDR1 and CDR2 are SGHKS and YYEKEE (reference sequence). V gave up 0 bases and J gave up 15 bases; unmatched junction bases: 11. This CDR3 has 15 residues. The CDR3 here is CASSLAQGAGELLHF. The CDR3 DNA sequence: TGTGCCAGCAGCTTGGCTCAGGGGGCAGGGGAACTCCTCCACTTT.

Comments on this clonotype: Possible read error: a much larger clone is one base away. V usage is TRBV5-8 and J usage is TRBJ2-7; a possible D gene is TRBD2 (5 bases). Germline V lookup: CDR1 SGHTS, CDR2 YDEGEE. The CDR3 sequence is 13 residues long. Trimming took off 2 bases at V and 2 bases at J, with 8 bases between the two ends. CDR3 in DNA: TGTGCCAGCAGCTTAGACGGGGCCTACGAGCAGTACTTC. This encodes CASSLDGAYEQYF.